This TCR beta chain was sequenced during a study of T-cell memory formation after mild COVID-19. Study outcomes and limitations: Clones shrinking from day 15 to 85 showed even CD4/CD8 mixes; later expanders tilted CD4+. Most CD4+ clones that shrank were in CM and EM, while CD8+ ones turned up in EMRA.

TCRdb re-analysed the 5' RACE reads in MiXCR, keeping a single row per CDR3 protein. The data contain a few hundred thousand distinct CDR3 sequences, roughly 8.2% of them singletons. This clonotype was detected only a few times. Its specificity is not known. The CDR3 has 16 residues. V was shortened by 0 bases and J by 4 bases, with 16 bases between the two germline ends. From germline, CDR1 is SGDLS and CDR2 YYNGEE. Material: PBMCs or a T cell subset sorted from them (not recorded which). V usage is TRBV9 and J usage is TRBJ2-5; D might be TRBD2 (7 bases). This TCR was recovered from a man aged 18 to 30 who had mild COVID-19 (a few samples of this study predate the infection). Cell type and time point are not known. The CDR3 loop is CASSVAEGGPGETQYF. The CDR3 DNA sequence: TGTGCCAGCAGCGTAGCGGAGGGGGGGCCGGGAGAGACCCAGTACTTC.